This entry lists 12 T cell receptor beta chains sequenced from one sample in a study of T cell changes during pregnancy in multiple sclerosis. Profiling relied on immunoSEQ multiplex PCR, and the TCRdb table lists in-frame clones only, not all of them. This repertoire shows roughly 16,000 clones, 70% to 90% found once; its top ten account for around 12%. The specimen was CD8+ T cells from peripheral blood mononuclear cells, collected after pregnancy. The receptors come from a female donor in good health, enrolled as a control in a pregnancy study.

About this clone itself: A read error may produce the germline difference seen at one junction end. This chain connects TRBV7-7 to TRBJ1-5; TRBD1 might be the D (5 bases). The CDR3 is 13 amino acids. Germline V gives CDR1 SSHAT, CDR2 FNYEAQ (reference sequence). The CDR3 DNA reads as TGTGCTAGCAGCTTAGACAGAAATCAGCCCCAGCATTTT. The encoded protein is CASSLDRNQPQHF.

This chain links TRBV29-1 with TRBJ1-1; 10 nucleotides align to TRBD1. V shed 4 bases and J 1 base; nucleotides not matched to a gene: 9. CDR3 length equals 16 residues. CDR1 SQVTM and CDR2 ANQGSEA come from the germline V gene. CDR3 sequence: CSVAGTGVSENTEAFF. CDR3 DNA sequence: TGCAGCGTTGCGGGGACAGGGGTTTCGGAGAACACTGAAGCTTTCTTT.

The chain joins TRBV28 to TRBJ2-7; TRBD2 is a possible D gene (6 bases). The CDR3 extends over 11 amino acids. Germline CDR1 MDHEN, CDR2 SYDVKM. V lost 3 bases to trimming and J lost 7 bases, with 7 bases between them. CDR3 sequence: CASSLGGEQYF. CDR3 bases: TGTGCCAGCAGTTTGGGGGGTGAGCAGTACTTC.

The gene calls are TRBV7-2 and TRBJ2-1, with D possibly matching TRBD2 (6 bases). The CDR3 sequence is 19 residues long. Trimming removed 7 bases from V and 5 bases from J, with 30 bases in between. Germline-derived CDR1 and CDR2 are SGHTA and FQGNSA. The chain's CDR3 is CASTRKRTGVFREDNEQFF. The CDR3 nucleotides read TGTGCCAGCACCCGGAAGCGGACGGGAGTATTCAGGGAGGACAATGAGCAGTTCTTC.

The chain is built from TRBV27 and TRBJ2-3; TRBD2 aligns across 9 bases. Germline V gene sequence: CDR1 MNHEY, CDR2 SMNVEV (reference sequence). The V segment lost 2 bases and the J segment 4 bases; nucleotides outside the gene matches: 1. This CDR3 spans 14 amino acids. The CDR3 DNA reads as TGTGCCAGCAGTTTACTAGCGGGATCAGATACGCAGTATTTT. Translation: CASSLLAGSDTQYF.

In its sample, this clone was seen once. The genes are TRBV7-9 and TRBJ1-4; 9 nucleotides match TRBD1. V lost 6 bases and J lost 5; bases outside the gene matches: 4. This CDR3 is 14 amino acids long. Looked up from germline, CDR1 is SEHNR and CDR2 is FQNEAQ (reference sequence). CDR3 nucleotides: TGTGCCAGCAGTCCCGGGACAGGGAATGAAAAACTGTTTTTT. It codes for CASSPGTGNEKLFF. Drawing the rest from reference TRBV7-9 and TRBJ1-4, the complete variable domain is DTGVSQNPRHKITKRGQNVTFRCDPISEHNRLYWYRQTLGQGPEFLTYFQNEAQLEKSRLLSDRFSAERPKGSFSTLEIQRTEQGDSAMYLCASSPGTGNEKLFFGSGTQLSVL.

The gene calls are TRBV9 and TRBJ1-2; TRBD1 is a possible D gene (6 bases). CDR1 and CDR2 (germline): SGDLS, YYNGEE. The V gene lost 6 bases and the J gene lost 4 bases, with 22 bases spanning the gap. This CDR3 comprises 16 residues. The CDR3: CASIDNTAGATYGYTF. As DNA, the CDR3 is TGTGCCAGCATCGATAACACCGCAGGGGCGACCTATGGCTACACCTTC.

This clone came up once. The V gene is TRBV19, the J gene TRBJ1-3; 8 nucleotides align to TRBD1. The junction had 19 bases not matched to a gene; V was cut back by 7 bases and J by 8 bases. Germline V gene lookup returns CDR1 LNHDA and CDR2 SQIVND (reference sequence). The CDR3 extends over 17 amino acids. CDR3 bases: TGTGCCAGTACCCAGAACCCCGGACAGGGAACTACTGACACCATATATTTT. Translating it yields CASTQNPGQGTTDTIYF.

The V and J genes are TRBV7-8 and TRBJ2-5, with no clear D. The CDR3 has 14 residues. V lost 2 bases, J lost 2 bases, and 9 bases lay in between. Germline values: CDR1 SGHVS, CDR2 FQNEAQ. The CDR3 DNA follows: TGTGCCAGCAGCTTATTGTCACAGCAAGAGACCCAGTACTTC. Amino acids: CASSLLSQQETQYF.

The chain uses TRBV5-4 and TRBJ1-1; TRBD1 is a possible D gene (5 bases). The CDR3 consists of 16 residues. Germline CDR1 and CDR2: SGHNT and YYREEE (reference sequence). V was pared by 0 bases and J by 3 bases, with 15 bases between. The CDR3 reads CASSLEIGGSYTEAFF. CDR3 bases: TGTGCCAGCAGCTTGGAAATCGGGGGTTCCTACACTGAAGCTTTCTTT.

The rearrangement uses TRBV5-1 and TRBJ2-5; TRBD2 aligns across 12 bases. Germline V gene lookup returns CDR1 SGHRS and CDR2 YFSETQ. The J segment lost 4 bases and the V segment lost 0 bases, leaving 7 bases of the junction unmatched. The CDR3 contains 17 residues. In nucleotides, the CDR3 is TGCGCCAGCAGCTTGGTTCTAGCGGGAGGGCCACTAGAGACCCAGTACTTC. Protein sequence: CASSLVLAGGPLETQYF. The whole variable domain, remainder taken from reference TRBV5-1 and TRBJ2-5, is KAGVTQTPRYLIKTRGQQVTLSCSPISGHRSVSWYQQTPGQGLQFLFEYFSETQRNKGNFPGRFSGRQFSNSRSEMNVSTLELGDSALYLCASSLVLAGGPLETQYFGPGTRLLVL.

The rearrangement joins TRBV7-9 to TRBJ2-7; D unclear. This CDR3 contains 12 residues. The V end was cut by 1 base, the J end by 6 bases, with 7 bases between. Germline lookup yields CDR1 SEHNR and CDR2 FQNEAQ (reference sequence). The CDR3 sequence is CASSLVLGEQYF. CDR3 bases: TGTGCCAGCAGCTTAGTCCTAGGCGAGCAGTACTTC.